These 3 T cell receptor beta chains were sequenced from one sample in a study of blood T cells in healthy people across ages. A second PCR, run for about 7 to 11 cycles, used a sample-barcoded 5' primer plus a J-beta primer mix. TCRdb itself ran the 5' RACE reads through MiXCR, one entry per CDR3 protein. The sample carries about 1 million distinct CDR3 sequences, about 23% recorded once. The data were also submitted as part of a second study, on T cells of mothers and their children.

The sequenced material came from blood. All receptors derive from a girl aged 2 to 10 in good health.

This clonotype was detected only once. CDR3 region: CASSSGHVETQYF. The DNA of the CDR3 is TGTGCCAGCAGCTCGGGACATGTAGAGACCCAGTACTTC. The rearrangement links TRBV7-2 to TRBJ2-5; the D gene is possibly TRBD1 (6 bases). Germline lookup yields CDR1 SGHTA and CDR2 FQGNSA. This CDR3 has 13 residues. Trimming took off 4 bases at V and 4 bases at J, with 10 bases between the two ends.

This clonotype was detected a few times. The CDR3 DNA follows: TGTGCCAGCAGGATAAATGAAAAACTGTTTTTT. It codes for CASRINEKLFF. The gene calls are TRBV28 and TRBJ1-4; no clear D gene. Germline values: CDR1 MDHEN, CDR2 SYDVKM. V was trimmed by 6 bases and J by 5 bases, leaving 4 bases between them. The CDR3 spans 11 residues.

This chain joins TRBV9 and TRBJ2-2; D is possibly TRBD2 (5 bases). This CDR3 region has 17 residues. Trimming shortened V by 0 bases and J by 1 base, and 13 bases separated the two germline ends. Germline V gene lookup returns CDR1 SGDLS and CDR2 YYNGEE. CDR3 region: CASSVVKRVGNTGELFF. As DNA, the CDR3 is TGTGCCAGCAGCGTAGTTAAGAGGGTGGGGAACACCGGGGAGCTGTTTTTT.